This is a list of T cell receptor beta chains from one sample in a study of CD4 T cells in relation to SARS-CoV-2 and coronaviruses. Profiled with immunoSEQ multiplex PCR; TCRdb holds only in-frame clones, not every one. The sample includes roughly 30,000 clones, 75% to 80% of them seen just once. No antigens are known for them. The sample comprised CD4+ T cells from PBMCs, cultured in vitro. The receptors were sampled from a human donor in good health. CDR3s include the opening cysteine and the closing phenylalanine or tryptophan. The D gene is left open where the match is weak. Only part of the rows carry a size: once, few, many, or a class if the clone is expanded.

v_call: TRBV6-5
j_call: TRBJ1-2
clone_size: .
cdr3_length: 14
d_call: TRBD1
cdr3_nt: TGTGCCAGCAGCAGACAGGGGGCGAACTATGGCTACACCTTC
cdr3_aa: CASSRQGANYGYTF

v_call: TRBV13
j_call: TRBJ2-2
clone_size: .
cdr3_length: 16
d_call: TRBD2
cdr3_nt: TGTGCCAGCAGCTTTACTAGCGGGGGGGCCCCCGGGGAGCTGTTTTTT
cdr3_aa: CASSFTSGGAPGELFF

v_call: TRBV7-9
j_call: TRBJ1-6
clone_size: .
cdr3_length: 12
d_call: .
cdr3_nt: TGTGCCAGCACGAGGGAAGAATCACCCCTCCACTTT
cdr3_aa: CASTREESPLHF

v_call: TRBV12-3/TRBV12-4
j_call: TRBJ1-2
clone_size: .
cdr3_length: 12
d_call: .
cdr3_nt: TGTGCCAGCAGTTCCTCTTTATGGGGCTACACCTTC
cdr3_aa: CASSSSLWGYTF

v_call: TRBV2
j_call: TRBJ2-2
clone_size: few
cdr3_length: 14
d_call: .
cdr3_nt: TGTGCCAGCATCCGGACTGAGAACACCGGGGAGCTGTTTTTT
cdr3_aa: CASIRTENTGELFF

v_call: TRBV19
j_call: TRBJ2-7
clone_size: .
cdr3_length: 16
d_call: .
cdr3_nt: TGTGCCAGTAGTATAGATGGGGGTCCGAGCTCCTACGAGCAGTACTTC
cdr3_aa: CASSIDGGPSSYEQYF

v_call: TRBV5-1
j_call: TRBJ2-7
clone_size: .
cdr3_length: 14
d_call: .
cdr3_nt: TGCTCATCCAGCAAAGAAGAGGGCATCTACGAGCAGTACTTC
cdr3_aa: CSSSKEEGIYEQYF

v_call: TRBV11-2
j_call: TRBJ1-3
clone_size: .
cdr3_length: 15
d_call: .
cdr3_nt: TGTGCCAGCAGCTTAGCAGGGAGGTACGGAAACACCATATATTTT
cdr3_aa: CASSLAGRYGNTIYF

v_call: TRBV4-3
j_call: TRBJ2-5
clone_size: .
cdr3_length: 15
d_call: .
cdr3_nt: TGCGCCAGCAGCCAAGATTTGGGGACTCGAGAGACCCAGTACTTC
cdr3_aa: CASSQDLGTRETQYF

v_call: TRBV19
j_call: TRBJ1-1
clone_size: .
cdr3_length: 14
d_call: .
cdr3_nt: TGTGCCAGTAGTGGGGGACACCAGGACGCTGAAGCTTTCTTT
cdr3_aa: CASSGGHQDAEAFF

v_call: TRBV11-3
j_call: TRBJ2-5
clone_size: .
cdr3_length: 16
d_call: .
cdr3_nt: TGTGCCAGCAGCTTAGAAAGTTCCTTTACGGGGGAGACCCAGTACTTC
cdr3_aa: CASSLESSFTGETQYF

v_call: TRBV3-1/TRBV3-2
j_call: TRBJ1-3
clone_size: few
cdr3_length: 16
d_call: TRBD1
cdr3_nt: TGTGCCAGCAGACTATCGGAGACAGGGATTGGAAACACCATATATTTT
cdr3_aa: CASRLSETGIGNTIYF

v_call: TRBV2
j_call: TRBJ2-2
clone_size: .
cdr3_length: 13
d_call: .
cdr3_nt: TGTGCCAGCCGACCTTGGGACACCGGGGAGCTGTTTTTT
cdr3_aa: CASRPWDTGELFF

v_call: TRBV19
j_call: TRBJ2-2
clone_size: .
cdr3_length: 17
d_call: .
cdr3_nt: TGTGCCAGTAGTATAGGGGTCGCGGGACAGTCCACCGGGGAGCTGTTTTTT
cdr3_aa: CASSIGVAGQSTGELFF

v_call: TRBV7-2
j_call: TRBJ1-5
clone_size: once
cdr3_length: 16
d_call: .
cdr3_nt: TGTGCCAGCAGCTTAGTTTTAGGGGGTCGTGGTCAGCCCCAGCATTTT
cdr3_aa: CASSLVLGGRGQPQHF

v_call: TRBV29-1
j_call: TRBJ1-2
clone_size: .
cdr3_length: 13
d_call: TRBD1
cdr3_nt: TGCAGCGTGAGGTTACAGGGGAACTATGGCTACACCTTC
cdr3_aa: CSVRLQGNYGYTF

v_call: TRBV6-2/TRBV6-3
j_call: TRBJ2-7
clone_size: .
cdr3_length: 15
d_call: TRBD2
cdr3_nt: TGTGCCAGCAGTTACCGGACTAGCGGAGCCTACGAGCAGTACTTC
cdr3_aa: CASSYRTSGAYEQYF

v_call: TRBV4-1
j_call: TRBJ1-4
clone_size: .
cdr3_length: 14
d_call: .
cdr3_nt: TGCGCCAGCAGCCAAGAGGGGTATCGAGTAAAACTGTTTTTT
cdr3_aa: CASSQEGYRVKLFF

v_call: TRBV19
j_call: TRBJ1-1
clone_size: .
cdr3_length: 13
d_call: .
cdr3_nt: TGTGCCAGTAGTGTGGTGGAGAACACTGAAGCTTTCTTT
cdr3_aa: CASSVVENTEAFF

v_call: TRBV29-1
j_call: TRBJ1-4
clone_size: .
cdr3_length: 13
d_call: TRBD1
cdr3_nt: TGCAGCGTTATCAGGACAGGCACCGAAAAACTGTTTTTT
cdr3_aa: CSVIRTGTEKLFF

v_call: TRBV10-1
j_call: TRBJ2-7
clone_size: .
cdr3_length: 12
d_call: .
cdr3_nt: TGCGCCAGCAGTGACAGGGCCTACGAGCAGTACTTC
cdr3_aa: CASSDRAYEQYF

v_call: TRBV5-1
j_call: TRBJ1-3
clone_size: .
cdr3_length: 14
d_call: .
cdr3_nt: TGCGCCAGCAGCTTAGGAACAACTGGAAACACCATATATTTT
cdr3_aa: CASSLGTTGNTIYF

v_call: TRBV29-1
j_call: TRBJ2-2
clone_size: .
cdr3_length: 13
d_call: TRBD1
cdr3_nt: TGCAGCGGGAACAGGGGCGGGACCGGGGAGCTGTTTTTT
cdr3_aa: CSGNRGGTGELFF

v_call: TRBV7-3
j_call: TRBJ1-6
clone_size: few
cdr3_length: 15
d_call: TRBD1
cdr3_nt: TGTGCCAGCAGCCCCGACAGGGGGCTTAATTCACCCCTCCACTTT
cdr3_aa: CASSPDRGLNSPLHF

v_call: TRBV21-1
j_call: TRBJ2-2
clone_size: .
cdr3_length: 16
d_call: .
cdr3_nt: TGTGCCAGCAGCAAGGTGAGGCAGGTAAGAACCGGGGAGCTGTTTTTT
cdr3_aa: CASSKVRQVRTGELFF

v_call: TRBV6-2/TRBV6-3
j_call: TRBJ2-1
clone_size: .
cdr3_length: 16
d_call: .
cdr3_nt: TGTGCCAGCAGTTACATGGGGAGGACAGTCTACAATGAGCAGTTCTTC
cdr3_aa: CASSYMGRTVYNEQFF

v_call: TRBV5-1
j_call: TRBJ2-7
clone_size: .
cdr3_length: 16
d_call: .
cdr3_nt: TGCGCCAGCAGCTTGGCCCTGGGGGCGGGCGGGTACGAGCAGTACTTC
cdr3_aa: CASSLALGAGGYEQYF

v_call: TRBV7-9
j_call: TRBJ1-2
clone_size: .
cdr3_length: 14
d_call: .
cdr3_nt: TGTGCCAGCAGTCCACGAGGGCCCCGGGAACGCTACACCTTC
cdr3_aa: CASSPRGPRERYTF

v_call: TRBV2
j_call: TRBJ2-7
clone_size: .
cdr3_length: 13
d_call: TRBD1
cdr3_nt: TGTGCCACCGGGACAGAATATACCTACGAGCAGTACTTC
cdr3_aa: CATGTEYTYEQYF

v_call: TRBV4-2
j_call: TRBJ2-3
clone_size: few
cdr3_length: 15
d_call: .
cdr3_nt: TGTGCCAGCAGCCAAGATTTTAGGACCACAGATACGCAGTATTTT
cdr3_aa: CASSQDFRTTDTQYF

v_call: TRBV7-6
j_call: TRBJ2-2
clone_size: .
cdr3_length: 17
d_call: TRBD2
cdr3_nt: TGTGCCAGCAGTGATACTAGCGCGGGAGTCCACACCGGGGAGCTGTTTTTT
cdr3_aa: CASSDTSAGVHTGELFF

v_call: TRBV4-1
j_call: TRBJ2-5
clone_size: .
cdr3_length: 11
d_call: .
cdr3_nt: TGCGCCAGCAGCCAAACGGAGACCCAGTACTTC
cdr3_aa: CASSQTETQYF

v_call: TRBV29-1
j_call: TRBJ1-1
clone_size: few
cdr3_length: 11
d_call: .
cdr3_nt: TGCAGCGCCAGTTTAGCCACTGAAGCTTTCTTT
cdr3_aa: CSASLATEAFF

v_call: TRBV4-3
j_call: TRBJ2-2
clone_size: .
cdr3_length: 17
d_call: TRBD1
cdr3_nt: TGCGCCAGCAGCCAGGGGACAGCTGGTGGAGTAGGCGGGGAGCTGTTTTTT
cdr3_aa: CASSQGTAGGVGGELFF

v_call: TRBV11-2
j_call: TRBJ2-7
clone_size: .
cdr3_length: 13
d_call: .
cdr3_nt: TGTGCCAGCAGCTTAGTCGGATCCTACGAGCAGTACTTC
cdr3_aa: CASSLVGSYEQYF

v_call: TRBV27
j_call: TRBJ1-1
clone_size: .
cdr3_length: 13
d_call: TRBD1
cdr3_nt: TGTGCCAGCAGTTACAGACAGGGAACTGAAGCTTTCTTT
cdr3_aa: CASSYRQGTEAFF

v_call: TRBV19
j_call: TRBJ2-5
clone_size: .
cdr3_length: 13
d_call: .
cdr3_nt: TGTGCCAGTAGTATCCAGGGAGAGGAGACCCAGTACTTC
cdr3_aa: CASSIQGEETQYF

v_call: TRBV7-2
j_call: TRBJ2-3
clone_size: few
cdr3_length: 15
d_call: TRBD2
cdr3_nt: TGTGCCAGCAGCTTAGGAACTAGCGGGGGGGGTTGGAGGTATTTT
cdr3_aa: CASSLGTSGGGWRYF

v_call: TRBV5-1
j_call: TRBJ2-2
clone_size: once
cdr3_length: 15
d_call: .
cdr3_nt: TGCGCCAGTCAGATGGGGGGCGCGAACACCGGGGAGCTGTTTTTT
cdr3_aa: CASQMGGANTGELFF

v_call: TRBV5-6
j_call: TRBJ2-7
clone_size: .
cdr3_length: 15
d_call: .
cdr3_nt: TGTGCCAGCAGCCCCGGGTTTAGGGAATCCTACGAGCAGTACTTC
cdr3_aa: CASSPGFRESYEQYF

v_call: TRBV3-1/TRBV3-2
j_call: TRBJ2-5
clone_size: .
cdr3_length: 16
d_call: TRBD2
cdr3_nt: TGTGCCAGCAGCCAAGGAGCGGGGGGAGTCCAAGAGACCCAGTACTTC
cdr3_aa: CASSQGAGGVQETQYF

v_call: TRBV4-2
j_call: TRBJ2-7
clone_size: .
cdr3_length: 15
d_call: TRBD2
cdr3_nt: TGTGCCAGCAGCCAACTAGCGGGGAACCTCTACGAGCAGTACTTC
cdr3_aa: CASSQLAGNLYEQYF

v_call: TRBV10-1
j_call: TRBJ2-3
clone_size: .
cdr3_length: 14
d_call: .
cdr3_nt: TGCGCCAGCAGCCGGGGGGCCGGGCAAGATACGCAGTATTTT
cdr3_aa: CASSRGAGQDTQYF

v_call: TRBV5-1
j_call: TRBJ2-2
clone_size: .
cdr3_length: 14
d_call: TRBD1
cdr3_nt: TGCGCCACCAAGGACAGGGGGAACACCGGGGAGCTGTTTTTT
cdr3_aa: CATKDRGNTGELFF

v_call: TRBV7-2
j_call: TRBJ1-2
clone_size: .
cdr3_length: 15
d_call: .
cdr3_nt: TGTGCCAGCAGCTTAGGGGGAGAGGCCAACTATGGCTACACCTTC
cdr3_aa: CASSLGGEANYGYTF

v_call: TRBV19
j_call: TRBJ2-2
clone_size: .
cdr3_length: 16
d_call: TRBD2
cdr3_nt: TGTGCCAGTAGTATCGGAGCGGGAGGCCCGGCCGGGGAGCTGTTTTTT
cdr3_aa: CASSIGAGGPAGELFF